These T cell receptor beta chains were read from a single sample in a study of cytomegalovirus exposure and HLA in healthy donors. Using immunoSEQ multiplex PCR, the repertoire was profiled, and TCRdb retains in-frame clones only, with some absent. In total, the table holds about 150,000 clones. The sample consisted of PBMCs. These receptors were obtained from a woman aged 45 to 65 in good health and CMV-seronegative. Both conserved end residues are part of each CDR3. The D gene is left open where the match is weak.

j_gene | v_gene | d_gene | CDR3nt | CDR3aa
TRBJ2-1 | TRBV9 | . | TGTGCCAGCAGCGTGAGCGGACTCAGTGAGCAGTTCTTC | CASSVSGLSEQFF
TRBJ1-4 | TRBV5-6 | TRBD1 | TGTGCCAGCAGCTCTACAGGGGACCTGTTTTTT | CASSSTGDLFF
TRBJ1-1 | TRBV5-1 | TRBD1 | TGCGCCAGCAGCGTATACCGGGACAGGGGGCGGAACACTGAAGCTTTCTTT | CASSVYRDRGRNTEAFF
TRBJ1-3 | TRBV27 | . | TGTGCCAGCAGTTTCTCCTTTGGGGGGGCTCCTGGAAACACCATATATTTT | CASSFSFGGAPGNTIYF
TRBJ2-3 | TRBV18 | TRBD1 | TGTGCCAGCTCACCCGGACAGGGGCGAACAGATACGCAGTATTTT | CASSPGQGRTDTQYF
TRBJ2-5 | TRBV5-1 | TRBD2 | TGCGCCAGCAGCCTGTACCCGGGACTAGGGGGAGAGACCCAGTACTTC | CASSLYPGLGGETQYF
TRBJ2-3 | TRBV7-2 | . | TGTGCCAGCAGCTTCCATGAGACAGGCTCCGCAGATACGCAGTATTTT | CASSFHETGSADTQYF
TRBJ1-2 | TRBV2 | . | TGTGCCAGCAGTGTATCAGGTCAGGGTGGCTACACCTTC | CASSVSGQGGYTF
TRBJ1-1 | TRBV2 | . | TGTGCCAGCAGCCTCCCCGGAGAGATTAAAGCTTTCTTT | CASSLPGEIKAFF
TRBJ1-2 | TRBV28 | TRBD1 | TGTGCCAGCAGTCAATTTCCGGGACAGGGTGATGGCTACACCTTC | CASSQFPGQGDGYTF
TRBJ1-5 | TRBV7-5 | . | TGTGTCAGAAGCACCAGGAAATTAATAGGCCCGGGCAATCAGCCCCAGCATTTT | CVRSTRKLIGPGNQPQHF
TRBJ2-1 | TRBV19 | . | TGTGCCAGTAGTCCACCAGACAGAGAGCAGTTCTTC | CASSPPDREQFF
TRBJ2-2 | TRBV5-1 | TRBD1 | TGCGCCAGCAGCTACGAACAGGGGGCCGGGGAGCTGTTTTTT | CASSYEQGAGELFF
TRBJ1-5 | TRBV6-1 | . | TGTGCCAGCAGTGAACTAAATCTCAGCAATCAGCCCCAGCATTTT | CASSELNLSNQPQHF
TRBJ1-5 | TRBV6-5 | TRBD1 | TGTGCCAGCAGCTCCGGGACAGGGGACAATCAGCCCCAGCATTTT | CASSSGTGDNQPQHF
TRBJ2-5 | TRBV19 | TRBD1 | TGTGCCAGTAGTCTCCGGGACAGGGTCCAAGAGACCCAGTACTTC | CASSLRDRVQETQYF
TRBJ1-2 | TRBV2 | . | TGTGCCAGCAGTGCATATAGGGGACTCTATGGCTACACCTTC | CASSAYRGLYGYTF
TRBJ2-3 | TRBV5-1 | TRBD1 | TGTGCCAGCAGCTGGACAGGGGCCGGTGATGCAGATACGCAGTATTTT | CASSWTGAGDADTQYF
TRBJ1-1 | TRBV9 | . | TGTGCCAGCAGCGTAGTGGGCAGTACTGAAGCTTTCTTT | CASSVVGSTEAFF
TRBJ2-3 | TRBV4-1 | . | TGCGCCAGCAGCCAAGTTATAGATACGCAGTATTTT | CASSQVIDTQYF
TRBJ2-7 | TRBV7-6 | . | TGTGCCAGCGGCCCGGGGGGACACCTGACCTACGAGCAGTACTTC | CASGPGGHLTYEQYF
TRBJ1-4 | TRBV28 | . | TGTGCCAGCAGTTTTAAGTGGGGGGGGAGTGGTAATGAAAAACTGTTTTTT | CASSFKWGGSGNEKLFF
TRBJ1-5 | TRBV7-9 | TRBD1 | TGTGCCAGCAGCCGGGACAGCCGCGAGCCCCAGCATTTT | CASSRDSREPQHF
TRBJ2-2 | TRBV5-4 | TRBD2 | TGTGCCAGCAGCGCCGGGACTAGCGGGAGGGCCGGTACCGGGGAGCTGTTTTTT | CASSAGTSGRAGTGELFF
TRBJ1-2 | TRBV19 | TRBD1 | TGTGCCAGTAGTATCTATGAGGACAGGGGGCGCGGCGGCTATGGCTACACCTTC | CASSIYEDRGRGGYGYTF
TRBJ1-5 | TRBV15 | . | TGTGCCACCAGAGCGGACAGTCGGAATCAGCCCCAGCATTTT | CATRADSRNQPQHF
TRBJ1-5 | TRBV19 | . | TGTGCCAGTAGTATAAGCGGTCCGGGACAAATGTATCAGCCCCAGCATTTT | CASSISGPGQMYQPQHF
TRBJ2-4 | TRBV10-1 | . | TGCGCCAGCAGTAACAGGGCTGAGAGGGCCAAAAACATTCAGTACTTC | CASSNRAERAKNIQYF
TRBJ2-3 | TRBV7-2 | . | TGTGCCAGCAGTTGGAAGGACTACACAGATACGCAGTATTTT | CASSWKDYTDTQYF
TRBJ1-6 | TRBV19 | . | TGTGCCAGTAGTATAGTCCGGGGGGAATCACCCCTCCACTTT | CASSIVRGESPLHF
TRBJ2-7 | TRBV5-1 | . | TGCGCCAGCAGCTTAATGGGGGACACTAACTACGAGCAGTACTTC | CASSLMGDTNYEQYF
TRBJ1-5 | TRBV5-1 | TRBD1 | TGCGCCAGCAGCCTTGGGACAGGGAATCAGCCCCAGCATTTT | CASSLGTGNQPQHF
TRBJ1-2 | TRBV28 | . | TGTGCCAGCAGTTCTCCGGGCCAAGGGGGAGGCTACACCTTC | CASSSPGQGGGYTF
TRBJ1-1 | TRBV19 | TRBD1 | TGTGCCAGTAGAGGGACAGGGGGAGGGACTGAAGCTTTCTTT | CASRGTGGGTEAFF
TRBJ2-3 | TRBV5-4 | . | TGTGCCAGCAGGTCTCGGGGGAGCACAGATACGCAGTATTTT | CASRSRGSTDTQYF
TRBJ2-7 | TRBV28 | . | TGTGCCAGCAGTCCACACACAACCTACGAGCAGTACTTC | CASSPHTTYEQYF
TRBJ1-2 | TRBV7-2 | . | TGTGCCAGCAGCGCTCCACGAGGGGAGGGGAACTATGGCTACACCTTC | CASSAPRGEGNYGYTF
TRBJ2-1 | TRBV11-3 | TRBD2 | TGTGCCAGCAGCTCAGGGGGACTAGCGGGAGGCAATGAGCAGTTCTTC | CASSSGGLAGGNEQFF
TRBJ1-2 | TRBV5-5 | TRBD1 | TGTGCCAGCACCACCGGGACAGGGTGGGGTGGCTACACCTTC | CASTTGTGWGGYTF
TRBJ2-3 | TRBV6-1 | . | TGTGCCAGCAGTGAGGCAGGGGGCACAGATACGCAGTATTTT | CASSEAGGTDTQYF
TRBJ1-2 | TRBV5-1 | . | TGCGCCAGCAGCTTGTCCATCAGTAAGACTATAATAAACTATGGCTACACCTTC | CASSLSISKTIINYGYTF
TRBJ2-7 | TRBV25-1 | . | TGTGCCAGCAGTTCGCCGGGACATAACTACGAGCAGTACTTC | CASSSPGHNYEQYF
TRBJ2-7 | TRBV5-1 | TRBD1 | TGCGCCAGCAGCCAATCTACGGGGGACAGGGGACGCTACGAGCAGTACTTC | CASSQSTGDRGRYEQYF
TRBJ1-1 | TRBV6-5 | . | TGTGCCAGCAGCCGAGGACGGGGAAAAGCTTTCTTT | CASSRGRGKAFF
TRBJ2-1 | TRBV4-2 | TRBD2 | TGTGCCAGCAGCCAGGCGACTAGCGGGGTAGACAATGAGCAGTTCTTC | CASSQATSGVDNEQFF
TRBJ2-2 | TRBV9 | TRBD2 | TGTGCCAGCAGCGTAGAACCACAGCGGGGGGGTACCGGGGAGCTGTTTTTT | CASSVEPQRGGTGELFF
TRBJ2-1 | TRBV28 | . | TGTGCCAGCAGTGCACAGGGTTACAATGAGCAGTTCTTC | CASSAQGYNEQFF
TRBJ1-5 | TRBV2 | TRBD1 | TGTGCCAGCAGCGATCTAACAGGGGCCGTCGGTCAGCCCCAGCATTTT | CASSDLTGAVGQPQHF
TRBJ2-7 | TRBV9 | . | TGTGCCAGCAGCCCACACGGGGATACCTCCTACGAGCAGTACTTC | CASSPHGDTSYEQYF
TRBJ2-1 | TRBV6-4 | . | TGTGCCAGCAGTGACTCACCGGAGGACAATGAGCAGTTCTTC | CASSDSPEDNEQFF
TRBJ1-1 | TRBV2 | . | TGTGCCAGTTCAGTGGGGGCTGGGACTGAAGCTTTCTTT | CASSVGAGTEAFF
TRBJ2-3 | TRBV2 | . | TGTGCCAGCAGTGAAGCCCGGGACACCAGCACAGATACGCAGTATTTT | CASSEARDTSTDTQYF
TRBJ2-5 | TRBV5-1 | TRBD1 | TGCGCCAGCAGCTCGACAGGGACCCAAGAGACCCAGTACTTC | CASSSTGTQETQYF
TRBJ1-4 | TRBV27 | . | TGTGCCAGCACCCAAGGGGGAAATAATGAAAAACTGTTTTTT | CASTQGGNNEKLFF
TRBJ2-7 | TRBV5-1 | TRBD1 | TGCGCCAGCAGCAGGGGACAGGCCTACGAGCAGTACTTC | CASSRGQAYEQYF
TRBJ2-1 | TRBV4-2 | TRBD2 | TGTGCCAGCAGCCAAGATCGCTTGAGACTAGCGGGGGCCAATGAGCAGTTCTTC | CASSQDRLRLAGANEQFF
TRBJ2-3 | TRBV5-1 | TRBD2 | TGCGCCAGCAGCACTGGACTAGCTACGAGCACAGATACGCAGTATTTT | CASSTGLATSTDTQYF
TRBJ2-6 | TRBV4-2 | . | TGTGCCAGCAGCCAAGTTGCACGTCTGATACTCTCTGGGGCCAACGTCCTGACTTTC | CASSQVARLILSGANVLTF
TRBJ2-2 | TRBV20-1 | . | TGCAGTGCTTACAGGGCAGGGGAGCTGTTTTTT | CSAYRAGELFF